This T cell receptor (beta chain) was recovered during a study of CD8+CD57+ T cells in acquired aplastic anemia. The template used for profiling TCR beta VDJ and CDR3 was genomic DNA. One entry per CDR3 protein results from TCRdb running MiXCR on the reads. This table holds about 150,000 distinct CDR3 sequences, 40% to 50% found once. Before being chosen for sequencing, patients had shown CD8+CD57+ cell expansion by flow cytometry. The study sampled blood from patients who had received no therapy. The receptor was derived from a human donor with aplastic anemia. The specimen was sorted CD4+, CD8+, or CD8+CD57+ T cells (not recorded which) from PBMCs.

The CDR3 loop reads CASSPDNLPHGYTF. CDR3 DNA sequence: TGTGCCAGCAGTCCGGACAACCTGCCCCACGGCTACACCTTC. The chain employs TRBV2 and TRBJ1-2, with a weak D call TRBD1 (5 bases). The CDR3 runs to 14 residues. The germline gives CDR1 SNHLY, CDR2 FYNNEI. The V gene lost 5 bases and the J gene lost 8 bases, with 18 bases spanning the gap.